This T cell receptor (beta chain) was recovered during a study of blood T cell repertoires in COVID-19. Study as a whole: From the United States, Italy and Spain came samples of acute and convalescent COVID-19. The analysed material was cDNA or gDNA that came from T cells, B-cell-depleted T cells, or PBMCs.

In the original processing: The assay estimated nucleated cells by amplifying reference gene primers. Some clones are missing from TCRdb's copy, which holds only in-frame ones; the method was immunoSEQ multiplex PCR. D and trimming come from the DNA, and the V and J calls and clone size come from that table. The sample consists of over 55,000 clones, approximately 90% of them appearing once. This clone was seen a few times. The CDR3 totals 14 residues. Germline V gives CDR1 SGHRS, CDR2 YFSETQ. Between the trimmed V and J ends, which lost 7 bases and 2 bases, there was a span of 16 bases. The clonotype originates from a woman aged 80 or over with COVID-19, enrolled during active disease. V is TRBV5-1 and J is TRBJ2-7; D is unclear. The specimen was peripheral blood. DNA for the CDR3: TGCGCCAGCGCCATTCCCCGGGTGCCCTACGAGCAGTACTTC. Protein: CASAIPRVPYEQYF.